The TCR beta chain described here comes from a study of blood T cell repertoires in COVID-19. Overall study: Some COVID-19 samples were acute and others convalescent; all came from the United States, Italy and Spain.

TCRdb's copy holds only in-frame clones and misses some; the assay was immunoSEQ multiplex PCR. The data show roughly 200,000 clones, with about four fifths seen just once and around 5.9% held by the top ten. In germline, CDR1 is LNHDA, CDR2 SQIVND (reference sequence). This CDR3 region has 15 residues. V was pared by 3 bases and J by 0 bases, with 9 bases between. The chain recombines TRBV19 with TRBJ2-1, with D uncertain. This clonotype originated in a woman aged 40 to 49 with COVID-19, enrolled during active disease. The sample was peripheral blood. Here the CDR3 reads CASSITESSYNEQFF. CDR3 DNA sequence: TGTGCCAGTAGTATCACGGAGAGCTCCTACAATGAGCAGTTCTTC.